Listed below are T cell receptor beta chains from one sample, sequenced in a study of blood T cells in healthy people across ages. TCRdb fed the 5' RACE reads into MiXCR, producing one record per CDR3 protein. There are about 1,800,000 distinct CDR3 sequences in the sample; approximately 28% occur only once, and less than 9.5% lies in the top ten. The sequenced sample was blood. These receptors were taken from a woman in her 30s in good health. Both conserved end residues are part of each CDR3. The order of the fields is V gene, J gene, D gene, clone size, CDR3 protein, CDR3 DNA. D genes are given only for firm matches. A row's size may be missing; if present it is once, few, many or a size class.

V gene: TRBV10-2
J gene: TRBJ2-7
D gene: TRBD2
clone size: many
CDR3 protein: CASSESGVAGDSFAQYF
CDR3 DNA: TGCGCCAGCAGTGAGTCTGGGGTAGCGGGAGATTCATTCGCGCAGTACTTC

V gene: TRBV20-1
J gene: TRBJ1-3
D gene: -
clone size: few
CDR3 protein: CSAREAWQRESSGNTIYF
CDR3 DNA: TGCAGTGCTAGAGAAGCATGGCAGAGGGAGAGCTCTGGAAACACCATATATTTT

V gene: TRBV12-3/TRBV12-4
J gene: TRBJ2-3
D gene: -
clone size: -
CDR3 protein: CASTWVITDTQYF
CDR3 DNA: TGTGCCAGCACCTGGGTGATAACAGATACGCAGTATTTT

V gene: TRBV5-1
J gene: TRBJ2-5
D gene: TRBD2
clone size: -
CDR3 protein: CASNPSGGQETQYF
CDR3 DNA: TGCGCCAGCAACCCTAGCGGGGGGCAAGAGACCCAGTACTTC

V gene: TRBV24-1
J gene: TRBJ1-2
D gene: -
clone size: few
CDR3 protein: CATSEGSPDGYTF
CDR3 DNA: TGTGCCACCAGTGAAGGTTCGCCCGATGGCTACACCTTC

V gene: TRBV7-3
J gene: TRBJ1-4
D gene: TRBD1
clone size: -
CDR3 protein: CASSFTPTGEDEKLFF
CDR3 DNA: TGTGCCAGCAGCTTCACCCCGACAGGGGAGGATGAAAAACTGTTTTTT

V gene: TRBV29-1
J gene: TRBJ1-1
D gene: -
clone size: few
CDR3 protein: CSAGGFSTEAFF
CDR3 DNA: TGCAGCGCGGGGGGGTTCTCCACTGAAGCTTTCTTT

V gene: TRBV6-4
J gene: TRBJ2-3
D gene: -
clone size: -
CDR3 protein: CASSDRVGPSTDTQYF
CDR3 DNA: TGTGCCAGCAGCGACCGGGTGGGACCTAGCACAGATACGCAGTATTTT

V gene: TRBV12-3/TRBV12-4
J gene: TRBJ1-2
D gene: -
clone size: few
CDR3 protein: CASREARTANYGYTF
CDR3 DNA: TGTGCCAGCAGGGAAGCACGGACCGCAAACTATGGCTACACCTTC

V gene: TRBV11-2
J gene: TRBJ2-7
D gene: -
clone size: few
CDR3 protein: CASSLEWGLGEQYF
CDR3 DNA: TGTGCCAGCAGCTTAGAGTGGGGTCTAGGCGAGCAGTACTTC

V gene: TRBV2
J gene: TRBJ2-3
D gene: TRBD2
clone size: -
CDR3 protein: CANSEGLADTDTQYF
CDR3 DNA: TGTGCCAACAGTGAAGGTCTAGCGGACACAGATACGCAGTATTTT

V gene: TRBV20-1
J gene: TRBJ1-5
D gene: -
clone size: -
CDR3 protein: CSANYQGQPQHF
CDR3 DNA: TGCAGTGCTAACTATCAGGGTCAGCCCCAGCATTTT

V gene: TRBV20-1
J gene: TRBJ2-1
D gene: TRBD2
clone size: -
CDR3 protein: CSARAPGGGQETQFF
CDR3 DNA: TGCAGTGCTAGAGCCCCGGGCGGGGGGCAAGAGACCCAGTTCTTC

V gene: TRBV7-9
J gene: TRBJ2-7
D gene: -
clone size: -
CDR3 protein: CASSRPGRDEQYF
CDR3 DNA: TGTGCCAGCAGCCGCCCCGGGAGAGACGAGCAGTACTTC

V gene: TRBV5-6
J gene: TRBJ2-7
D gene: -
clone size: -
CDR3 protein: CASSLWGRLYEQYF
CDR3 DNA: TGTGCCAGCAGCTTGTGGGGTAGACTCTACGAGCAGTACTTC

V gene: TRBV2
J gene: TRBJ2-7
D gene: -
clone size: few
CDR3 protein: CASAFVVEQYF
CDR3 DNA: TGTGCCAGCGCTTTCGTAGTCGAGCAGTACTTC

V gene: TRBV15
J gene: TRBJ1-4
D gene: -
clone size: -
CDR3 protein: CATSTQLRRVGEKLFF
CDR3 DNA: TGTGCCACCAGCACCCAACTGCGGCGGGTCGGGGAAAAACTGTTTTTT

V gene: TRBV6-1
J gene: TRBJ2-1
D gene: TRBD1
clone size: -
CDR3 protein: CASIRETGLYSEQFF
CDR3 DNA: TGTGCCAGCATCCGAGAGACAGGGTTATACAGTGAGCAGTTCTTC

V gene: TRBV28
J gene: TRBJ2-3
D gene: -
clone size: few
CDR3 protein: CASSFVQGADTQYF
CDR3 DNA: TGTGCCAGCAGTTTCGTCCAAGGGGCAGATACGCAGTATTTT

V gene: TRBV11-2
J gene: TRBJ2-1
D gene: TRBD2
clone size: -
CDR3 protein: CASSRGAGGYNERFF
CDR3 DNA: TGTGCCAGCAGCCGAGGAGCGGGAGGGTACAATGAGCGGTTCTTC

V gene: TRBV6-1
J gene: TRBJ2-5
D gene: -
clone size: -
CDR3 protein: CASRARGGGPKGETQYF
CDR3 DNA: TGTGCCAGCAGGGCCCGGGGCGGGGGCCCTAAAGGGGAGACCCAGTACTTC

V gene: TRBV29-1
J gene: TRBJ2-7
D gene: TRBD1
clone size: many
CDR3 protein: CSVERDRGSYEQYF
CDR3 DNA: TGCAGCGTTGAAAGGGACAGGGGCTCCTACGAGCAGTACTTC

V gene: TRBV9
J gene: TRBJ2-5
D gene: -
clone size: -
CDR3 protein: CASSVDQTPQETQYF
CDR3 DNA: TGTGCCAGCAGCGTAGATCAGACTCCTCAAGAGACCCAGTACTTC

V gene: TRBV12-3/TRBV12-4
J gene: TRBJ2-1
D gene: TRBD1
clone size: many
CDR3 protein: CASSLSGQGHNEQFF
CDR3 DNA: TGTGCCAGCAGTTTATCCGGACAGGGCCACAATGAGCAGTTCTTC

V gene: TRBV3-1
J gene: TRBJ2-3
D gene: -
clone size: -
CDR3 protein: CASSPPGLHTDTQYF
CDR3 DNA: TGTGCCAGCAGCCCGCCGGGACTTCACACAGATACGCAGTATTTT

V gene: TRBV29-1
J gene: TRBJ1-2
D gene: -
clone size: -
CDR3 protein: CSVEDTGGNYGYTF
CDR3 DNA: TGCAGCGTTGAGGACACAGGCGGAAACTATGGCTACACCTTC

V gene: TRBV27
J gene: TRBJ2-3
D gene: TRBD2
clone size: -
CDR3 protein: CASTWGREATDTQYF
CDR3 DNA: TGTGCCAGCACCTGGGGGCGGGAGGCCACAGATACGCAGTATTTT

V gene: TRBV6-5
J gene: TRBJ2-5
D gene: -
clone size: few
CDR3 protein: CASRSSLGEETQYF
CDR3 DNA: TGTGCCAGCAGGTCATCTTTAGGGGAAGAGACCCAGTACTTC

V gene: TRBV9
J gene: TRBJ2-1
D gene: TRBD2
clone size: -
CDR3 protein: CASNLLAGGNEQFF
CDR3 DNA: TGTGCCAGCAACCTTCTAGCGGGGGGGAATGAGCAGTTCTTC

V gene: TRBV3-1
J gene: TRBJ2-1
D gene: TRBD1
clone size: once
CDR3 protein: CASSPGQAQTNEQFF
CDR3 DNA: TGTGCCAGCAGCCCGGGACAGGCTCAAACCAATGAGCAGTTCTTC

V gene: TRBV5-1
J gene: TRBJ1-5
D gene: -
clone size: -
CDR3 protein: CASSWEGGNQPQHF
CDR3 DNA: TGCGCCAGCAGCTGGGAGGGAGGCAATCAGCCCCAGCATTTT

V gene: TRBV19
J gene: TRBJ2-2
D gene: TRBD2
clone size: -
CDR3 protein: CAIKGPSGRAGTGELFF
CDR3 DNA: TGTGCCATTAAGGGGCCCAGCGGGAGGGCAGGTACCGGGGAGCTGTTTTTT

V gene: TRBV7-9
J gene: TRBJ2-1
D gene: -
clone size: few
CDR3 protein: CASSWGPTEQFF
CDR3 DNA: TGTGCCAGCAGCTGGGGACCTACCGAGCAGTTCTTC

V gene: TRBV11-3
J gene: TRBJ2-2
D gene: -
clone size: -
CDR3 protein: CASGQITGELFF
CDR3 DNA: TGTGCCAGCGGCCAGATCACCGGGGAGCTGTTTTTT